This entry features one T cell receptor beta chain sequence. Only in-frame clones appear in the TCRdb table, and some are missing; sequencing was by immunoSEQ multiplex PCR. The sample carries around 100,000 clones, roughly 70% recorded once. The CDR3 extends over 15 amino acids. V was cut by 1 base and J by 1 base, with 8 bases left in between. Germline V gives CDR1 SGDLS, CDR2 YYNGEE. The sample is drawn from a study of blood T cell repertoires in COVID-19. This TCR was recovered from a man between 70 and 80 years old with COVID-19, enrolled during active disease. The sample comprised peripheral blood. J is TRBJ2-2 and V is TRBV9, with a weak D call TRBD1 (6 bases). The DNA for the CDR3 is TGTGCCAGCAGCGTACCGACAGGGAACACCGGGGAGCTGTTTTTT. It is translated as CASSVPTGNTGELFF. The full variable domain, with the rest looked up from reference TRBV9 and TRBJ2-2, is DSGVTQTPKHLITATGQRVTLRCSPRSGDLSVYWYQQSLDQGLQFLIQYYNGEERAKGNILERFSAQQFPDLHSELNLSSLELGDSALYFCASSVPTGNTGELFFGEGSRLTVL.